The T cell receptor beta chain under discussion was sequenced for a study of immune characterization of retroperitoneal liposarcoma. This CDR3 is 15 amino acids long. The V segment lost 5 bases and the J segment 13 bases; nucleotides outside the gene matches: 17. Germline lookup yields CDR1 SGHTA and CDR2 FQGNSA. TCRdb used MiXCR to reprocess the PCR reads, holding one entry per CDR3 protein. There are roughly 2,400 distinct CDR3 sequences in the sample; around half occur only once, and about 48% lies in the top ten. The source is a female donor with retroperitoneal liposarcoma. This chain joins TRBV7-2 and TRBJ2-4, with 7 bases fitting TRBD1. Sequencing was carried out using tumor tissue. CDR3 sequence (DNA): TGTGCCAGCAGCCCATCCGGGACCAGGGGGAATGAGCAGTACTTC. Translated: CASSPSGTRGNEQYF.